Following are 15 T cell receptor beta chains from one sample sequenced in a study of response to subunit inactivated influenza vaccine. TCRdb re-analysed the RT-PCR reads in MiXCR, keeping a single row per CDR3 protein. The sample consists of 500,000 to 700,000 distinct CDR3 sequences, approximately 20% of them appearing once. These data were also reused for a study on T cells expressing NK-cell markers. This second study notes: With UMIs, 5'RACE template switching was used to make TCR beta cDNA.

The starting material was CD4+ T cells sorted from PBMCs, obtained about 11 days after vaccination. The receptors stem from a man aged 45-65 years who received an inactivated influenza vaccine.

This chain joins TRBV9 and TRBJ1-2; D is uncertain. The CDR3 length is 11 residues. V dropped 4 bases and J dropped 2 bases, with 3 bases sitting between them. Germline CDR1 SGDLS, CDR2 YYNGEE. The CDR3 coding sequence is TGTGCCAGCAGCCACAACTATGGCTACACCTTC. It codes for CASSHNYGYTF.

The chain has TRBV7-8 and TRBJ2-7; D may correspond to TRBD1 or TRBD2 (7 bases each). V was pared by 6 bases and J by 5 bases, with 26 bases between. Germline V gives CDR1 SGHVS, CDR2 FQNEAQ. The CDR3 sequence is 17 residues long. This chain's CDR3 is CASSYSLGGGAGDEQYF. For the CDR3, the DNA is TGTGCCAGCAGTTATTCTTTGGGAGGGGGCGCGGGGGACGAGCAGTACTTC.

The CDR3 spells CASSAGRDNQPQHF. The CDR3 DNA sequence: TGTGCCAGCAGTGCCGGACGGGACAATCAGCCCCAGCATTTT. The genes are TRBV2 and TRBJ1-5; the D is unclear. Germline CDR1 SNHLY, CDR2 FYNNEI. V was trimmed by 4 bases and J by 3 bases, leaving 10 bases between them. The CDR3 totals 14 residues.

The chain couples TRBV6-1 to TRBJ2-7; D perhaps matches TRBD1 (5 bases). The CDR3 is 13 residues long. Germline CDR1 reads MNHNS; CDR2 reads SASEGT. Trimming left V 6 bases short and J 7 bases short, with 16 bases between. For the CDR3, the DNA is TGTGCCAGCAGCCCAGGGATTTTGGGGGAGCAGTACTTC. Protein sequence: CASSPGILGEQYF.

V gene TRBV15 combines with J gene TRBJ2-5; TRBD2 might be the D (5 bases). Germline V gene lookup returns CDR1 LNHNV and CDR2 YYDKDF (reference sequence). The length of the CDR3 is 13 residues. Trimming removed 8 bases at V and 5 bases at J, with 15 bases between. CDR3: CATWGLPGETQYF. In DNA, the CDR3 is TGTGCCACCTGGGGTCTCCCGGGGGAGACCCAGTACTTC.

The J gene is TRBJ2-1, the V gene TRBV2; 9 bases are shared with TRBD2. The CDR3 sequence is 19 residues long. V lost 7 bases to trimming and J lost 7 bases; unmatched junction nucleotides: 23. CDR1 and CDR2 (germline): SNHLY, FYNNEI. CDR3 DNA: TGTGCCAGCACCAGGAAAGGGTTAGCGGGGGCCTCCGGAGAAAATGAGCAGTTCTTC. The encoded protein is CASTRKGLAGASGENEQFF.

Ten or more counts support this clonotype. The junction and the germline gene differ at one end; a read error may be behind it. The chain carries TRBV7-2 and TRBJ2-7; D gene uncertain. The CDR3 runs 13 residues. The germline V gene has CDR1 SGHTA and CDR2 FQGNSA. The CDR3 sequence is CASSLGQPYEQYF. CDR3 sequence (DNA): TGTGCCAGCAGTTTAGGGCAGCCCTACGAGCAGTACTTC.

This clonotype turned up a few times. The V call is TRBV28, the J call TRBJ2-3, with TRBD2 identical over 7 bases. V gave up 6 bases and J gave up 7 bases; unmatched junction bases: 16. Germline CDR1 and CDR2: MDHEN and SYDVKM. This CDR3 spans 16 amino acids. Here the CDR3 DNA reads TGTGCCAGCAGCACCGGGACTACCGCCAAGCAAAATACGCAGTATTTT. It translates to CASSTGTTAKQNTQYF. The entire variable domain, with the rest obtained from reference TRBV28 and TRBJ2-3, is as follows: DVKVTQSSRYLVKRTGEKVFLECVQDMDHENMFWYRQDPGLGLRLIYFSYDVKMKEKGDIPEGYSVSREKKERFSLILESASTNQTSMYLCASSTGTTAKQNTQYFGPGTRLTVL.

In this sample, this clonotype turned up many times. V is TRBV7-2 and J is TRBJ2-3; 9 bases agree with TRBD2. The CDR3 is 16 amino acids. Germline-derived CDR1 and CDR2 are SGHTA and FQGNSA. V lost 5 bases, J lost 0 bases, and 6 bases stayed unmatched. The CDR3 loop reads CASSPTSGSSTDTQYF. DNA of the CDR3: TGTGCCAGCAGCCCGACTAGCGGATCTAGCACAGATACGCAGTATTTT.

This clonotype was recorded once. The J gene is TRBJ1-2, the V gene TRBV5-1; TRBD1 is a possible D gene (5 bases). V was trimmed by 4 bases and J by 5 bases, leaving 15 bases between them. Germline CDR1 reads SGHRS; CDR2 reads YFSETQ. CDR3 length equals 14 residues. The CDR3 sequence is CASSPTGTYYGYTF. The DNA of the CDR3 is TGCGCCAGCAGCCCCACCGGGACTTATTATGGCTACACCTTC.

The chain links TRBV5-1 to TRBJ2-5; D gene ambiguous. The germline V gene encodes CDR1 SGHRS and CDR2 YFSETQ. CDR3 size: 15 residues. Trimming left V 2 bases short and J 3 bases short, with 14 bases between. CDR3 amino acids: CASSFAVAAKETQYF. As DNA, the CDR3 is TGCGCCAGCAGCTTCGCCGTGGCAGCCAAAGAGACCCAGTACTTC.

This clonotype occurred many times. The rearrangement uses TRBV2 and TRBJ1-6, with 10 bases fitting TRBD1. Losses at the gene ends were 2 bases for V and 7 bases for J; bases not matched to a gene: 2. Germline V gene sequence: CDR1 SNHLY, CDR2 FYNNEI. The CDR3 has 15 amino acids. For the CDR3, the DNA is TGTGCCAGCAGTGAAAGACAGGGGGCGAATTCACCCCTCCACTTT. This translates into CASSERQGANSPLHF.

The sample holds a few counts of this clonotype. V and J are TRBV5-1 and TRBJ2-1, with TRBD2 as a possible D gene (5 bases). CDR1 SGHRS and CDR2 YFSETQ come from the germline V gene. Trimming took off 1 base at V and 5 bases at J, with 16 bases between the two ends. The CDR3 totals 16 residues. The DNA for the CDR3 is TGCGCCAGCAGCTTGAGTGGAACTAGACTGGACAATGAGCAGTTCTTC. Amino acids: CASSLSGTRLDNEQFF.

The sample holds a few counts of this clonotype. The chain recombines TRBV12-3 or TRBV12-4 with TRBJ1-5; 8 bases fit TRBD1. This CDR3 contains 14 residues. After removal of 6 bases from V and 10 bases from J, the junction contained 11 bases not matched to a gene. CDR3: CASRRGQGDFPQHF. The CDR3 nucleotides read TGTGCCAGCAGACGCGGACAGGGTGATTTTCCCCAGCATTTT.

The chain joins TRBV3-1 to TRBJ1-2; TRBD1 matches 8 bases. V was pared by 6 bases and J by 4 bases, with 10 bases of the junction left unmatched. The CDR3 has 15 amino acids. Germline V gene sequence: CDR1 LGHDT, CDR2 YNNKEL (reference sequence). In DNA form, the CDR3 reads TGTGCCAGCAGTTATCAGGGGGCCGCCGGCTATGGCTACACCTTC. Encoded protein: CASSYQGAAGYGYTF. Filled out from reference TRBV3-1 and TRBJ1-2, the complete variable domain reads DTAVSQTPKYLVTQMGNDKSIKCEQNLGHDTMYWYKQDSKKFLKIMFSYNNKELIINETVPNRFSPKSPDKAHLNLHINSLELGDSAVYFCASSYQGAAGYGYTFGSGTRLTVV.